The 14 T cell receptor beta chains given below trace back to one sample, sequenced in a study of cytomegalovirus exposure and HLA in healthy donors. The protocol was immunoSEQ multiplex PCR, while the TCRdb copy is restricted to in-frame clones and leaves out a portion. The sample yields 150,000 to 160,000 clones, 75% to 90% seen once. Sequenced input: PBMCs. These receptors were taken from a man aged 18 to 35 in good health and CMV-seropositive.

The chain combines TRBV27 with TRBJ2-1; 7 bases fit TRBD2. J lost 5 bases, V lost 3 bases, and 4 bases had no gene match. Germline V gene data show CDR1 as MNHEY and CDR2 as SMNVEV (reference sequence). The CDR3 loop spans 14 amino acids. The CDR3, as DNA: TGTGCCAGCAGTTTCGGTCTAGCGGACAATGAGCAGTTCTTC. This gives the protein CASSFGLADNEQFF.

The chain couples TRBV27 to TRBJ2-1; TRBD2 matches at 15 bases. The CDR3 sequence is 18 residues long. The V gene's germline CDR1 is MNHEY and CDR2 SMNVEV (reference sequence). The ends lost 5 bases at V and 7 bases at J; junction bases unmatched: 12. The CDR3, as DNA: TGTGCCAGCAGTCCGCCAACGGGACTAGCGGGGGGCTTTAATGAGCAGTTCTTC. Translating gives CASSPPTGLAGGFNEQFF.

This clone was observed a single time. This rearrangement joins TRBV5-4 to TRBJ2-7, with 15 positions matching TRBD2. Germline lookup yields CDR1 SGHNT and CDR2 YYREEE (reference sequence). Unmatched junction bases numbered 4, after V lost 5 bases and J lost 4 bases. The CDR3 sequence is 15 residues long. CDR3 in amino acids: CASSTGTSGGYEQYF. In nucleotides, the CDR3 is TGTGCCAGCAGTACCGGGACTAGCGGGGGGTACGAGCAGTACTTC.

V and J are TRBV7-2 and TRBJ2-5; 9 bases are a match to TRBD1. V shed 3 bases, J shed 4 bases, and the junction held 6 bases outside the gene matches. From germline, CDR1 is SGHTA and CDR2 FQGNSA. This CDR3 contains 15 residues. The CDR3 is CASSLNRGRRETQYF. CDR3 coding DNA: TGTGCCAGCAGCTTGAACAGGGGGCGCCGAGAGACCCAGTACTTC.

This chain joins TRBV5-4 and TRBJ1-1; TRBD1 is a possible D gene (6 bases). Germline lookup yields CDR1 SGHNT and CDR2 YYREEE (reference sequence). V lost 4 bases to trimming and J lost 10 bases, with 20 bases between them. This CDR3 contains 14 residues. The CDR3 DNA reads TGTGCCAGCAGCCCCCAGGACAGACAAAAAAGAGCTTTCTTT. Translated, it gives CASSPQDRQKRAFF.

CDR3 sequence: CASSTGGGLHDEQFF. In DNA, the CDR3 is TGTGCCAGCAGCACGGGCGGGGGTCTACATGATGAGCAGTTCTTC. The chain joins TRBV7-2 to TRBJ2-1; 7 nucleotides line up with TRBD2. Per germline, CDR1 SGHTA and CDR2 FQGNSA. This CDR3 contains 15 residues. J was trimmed by 8 bases and V by 5 bases; bases with no gene match: 12.

As to this clone: Other DNA sequences in this sample translate to the same CDR3. The V call is TRBV19, the J call TRBJ2-2; no definite D call. The CDR3 is 14 residues long. Between the trimmed V and J ends, which lost 1 base and 5 bases, there was a span of 8 bases. Germline-derived CDR1 and CDR2 are LNHDA and SQIVND (reference sequence). CDR3 protein: CASSIVSVTGELFF. The DNA for the CDR3 is TGTGCCAGTAGTATAGTTTCAGTAACCGGGGAGCTGTTTTTT.

This rearrangement joins TRBV7-3 to TRBJ2-3, with TRBD1 as a possible D gene (6 bases). Per germline, CDR1 SGHTA and CDR2 FQGTGA. The CDR3 length is 14 residues. V shed 5 bases and J shed 5 bases, with 14 bases lying between them. CDR3 sequence reads: CASSPVRGKDTQYF. The CDR3 DNA is TGTGCCAGCAGCCCCGTCAGGGGCAAAGATACGCAGTATTTT.

J is TRBJ2-2 and V is TRBV19, with a weak D call TRBD2 (5 bases). Germline values: CDR1 LNHDA, CDR2 SQIVND (reference sequence). V was clipped by 7 bases and J by 3 bases, with 21 bases between them. The CDR3 runs 17 residues. CDR3: CASTLWGAGKDTGELFF. The CDR3 DNA sequence: TGTGCCAGTACCCTTTGGGGAGCCGGAAAGGACACCGGGGAGCTGTTTTTT.

The chain uses TRBV27 and TRBJ1-5; no clear D gene. The V end was cut by 4 bases, the J end by 9 bases, with 13 bases between. The CDR3 sequence is 13 residues long. Germline loops: CDR1 MNHEY, CDR2 SMNVEV (reference sequence). The CDR3 bases are TGTGCCAGCAGTTCAACGGCGGCAACGCCCCAGCATTTT. Translated, it gives CASSSTAATPQHF.

J is TRBJ2-1 and V is TRBV29-1, with TRBD2 matching 11 bases. Germline assignment: CDR1 SQVTM and CDR2 ANQGSEA. The CDR3 runs 13 residues. V gave up 5 bases and J gave up 8 bases; unmatched junction bases: 5. This CDR3 is CSVRLAGYDEQFF. CDR3 bases: TGCAGCGTTCGACTAGCGGGATACGATGAGCAGTTCTTC.

The chain uses TRBV27 and TRBJ2-7, with 11 bases that match TRBD1. The germline V gene encodes CDR1 MNHEY and CDR2 SMNVEV (reference sequence). The CDR3 runs to 14 residues. V lost 5 bases to trimming and J lost 10 bases; unmatched junction nucleotides: 10. The CDR3 DNA reads TGTGCCAGCAGTCCGCGGCCCGGGACAGGGGGTCAGTACTTC. Translating it yields CASSPRPGTGGQYF.

The CDR3 DNA is TGTGCCAGCAGTGAACAGGGGGCCGATGAGCAGTTCTTC. Translation: CASSEQGADEQFF. The rearrangement uses TRBV27 and TRBJ2-1; 9 bases map to TRBD1. With 5 bases clipped from V and 8 bases from J, the junction kept 4 bases outside the gene matches. Germline values: CDR1 MNHEY, CDR2 SMNVEV (reference sequence). The CDR3 extends over 13 amino acids.

The chain recombines TRBV5-6 with TRBJ1-1; 7 nucleotides line up with TRBD1. This CDR3 has 16 amino acids. Germline V CDR1 and CDR2: SGHDT, YYEEEE. V was clipped by 4 bases and J by 10 bases; unmatched bases: 19. CDR3 nucleotide sequence: TGTGCCAGCAGCCCATATTCGAGACAGGGAGGTCGGGGAGCTTTCTTT. Encoded protein: CASSPYSRQGGRGAFF.